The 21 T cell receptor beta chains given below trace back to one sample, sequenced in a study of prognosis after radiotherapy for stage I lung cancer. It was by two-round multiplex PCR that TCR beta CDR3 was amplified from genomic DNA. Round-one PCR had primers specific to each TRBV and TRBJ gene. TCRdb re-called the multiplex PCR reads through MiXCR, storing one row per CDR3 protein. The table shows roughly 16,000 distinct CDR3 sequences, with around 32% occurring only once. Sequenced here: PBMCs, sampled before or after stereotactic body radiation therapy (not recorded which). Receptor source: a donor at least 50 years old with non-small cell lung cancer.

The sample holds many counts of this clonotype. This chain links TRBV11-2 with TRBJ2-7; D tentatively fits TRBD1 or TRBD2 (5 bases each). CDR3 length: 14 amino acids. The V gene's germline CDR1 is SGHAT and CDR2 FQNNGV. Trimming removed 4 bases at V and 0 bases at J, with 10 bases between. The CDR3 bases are TGTGCCAGCAGCTCCCGGGACCTCTCCTACGAGCAGTACTTC. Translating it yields CASSSRDLSYEQYF.

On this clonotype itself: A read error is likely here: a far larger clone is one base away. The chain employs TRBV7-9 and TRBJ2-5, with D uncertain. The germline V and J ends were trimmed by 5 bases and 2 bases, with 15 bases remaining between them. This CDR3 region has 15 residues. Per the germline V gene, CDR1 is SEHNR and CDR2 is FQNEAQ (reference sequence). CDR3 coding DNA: TGTGCCAGCAGCCAAAGAGAGTTGGAGCAAGAGACCCAGTACTTC. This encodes CASSQRELEQETQYF.

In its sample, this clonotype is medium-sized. DNA of the CDR3: TGCGCCAGCAGCCACGGTACAGGGGCCGGGGAGCTGTTTTTT. Translating it yields CASSHGTGAGELFF. The chain is built from TRBV4-3 and TRBJ2-2, with 7 bases aligning to TRBD1. The CDR3 runs 14 residues. Losses at the gene ends were 3 bases for V and 6 bases for J; bases not matched to a gene: 4. In germline, CDR1 is LGHNA, CDR2 YSLEER.

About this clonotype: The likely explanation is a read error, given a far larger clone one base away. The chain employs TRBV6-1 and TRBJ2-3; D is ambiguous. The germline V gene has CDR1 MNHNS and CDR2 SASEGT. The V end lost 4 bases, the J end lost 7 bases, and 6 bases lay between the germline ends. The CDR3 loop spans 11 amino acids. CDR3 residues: CASSGVYTQYF. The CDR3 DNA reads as TGTGCCAGCAGTGGGGTGTATACGCAGTATTTT.

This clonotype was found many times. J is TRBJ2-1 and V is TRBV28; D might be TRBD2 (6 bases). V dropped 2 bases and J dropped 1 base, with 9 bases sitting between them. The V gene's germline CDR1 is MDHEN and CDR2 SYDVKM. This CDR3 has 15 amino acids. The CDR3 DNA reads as TGTGCCAGCAGTTTAGGGCGGGGATCCTACAATGAGCAGTTCTTC. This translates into CASSLGRGSYNEQFF.

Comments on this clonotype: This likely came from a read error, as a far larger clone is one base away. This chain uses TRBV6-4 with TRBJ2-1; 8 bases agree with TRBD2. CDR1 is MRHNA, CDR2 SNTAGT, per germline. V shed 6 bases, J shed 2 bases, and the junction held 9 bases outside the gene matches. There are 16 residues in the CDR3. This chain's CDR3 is CASRVGGASTYNEQFF. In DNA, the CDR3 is TGTGCCAGCAGGGTCGGGGGGGCGAGCACCTACAATGAGCAGTTCTTC.

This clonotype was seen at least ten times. This CDR3 is CAWSTGATSNQPQHF. The CDR3 nucleotides are TGTGCCTGGAGTACAGGGGCGACTAGCAATCAGCCCCAGCATTTT. The rearrangement uses TRBV30 and TRBJ1-5; 7 nucleotides match TRBD1. J was trimmed by 0 bases and V by 2 bases; bases with no gene match: 4. Germline assignment: CDR1 GTSNPN and CDR2 SVGIG (reference sequence). This CDR3 spans 15 amino acids.

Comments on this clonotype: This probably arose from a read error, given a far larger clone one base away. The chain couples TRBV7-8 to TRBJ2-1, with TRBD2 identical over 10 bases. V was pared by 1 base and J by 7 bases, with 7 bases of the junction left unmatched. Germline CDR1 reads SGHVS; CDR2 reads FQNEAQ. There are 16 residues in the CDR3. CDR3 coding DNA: TGTGCCAGCAGCTTAGGGGAACTAGCGGGAAAAAATGAGCAGTTCTTC. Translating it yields CASSLGELAGKNEQFF.

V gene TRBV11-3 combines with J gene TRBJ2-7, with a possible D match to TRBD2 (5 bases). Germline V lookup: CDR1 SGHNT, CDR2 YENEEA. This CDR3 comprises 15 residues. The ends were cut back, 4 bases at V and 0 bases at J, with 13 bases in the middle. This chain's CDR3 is CASSSQAGGSYEQYF. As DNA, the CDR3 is TGTGCCAGCAGCTCGCAGGCGGGTGGCTCCTACGAGCAGTACTTC.

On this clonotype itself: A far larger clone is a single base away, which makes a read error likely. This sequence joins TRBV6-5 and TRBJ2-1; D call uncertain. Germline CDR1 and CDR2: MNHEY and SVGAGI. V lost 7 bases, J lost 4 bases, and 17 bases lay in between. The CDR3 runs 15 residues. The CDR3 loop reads CASTDWKAPYNEQFF. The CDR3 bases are TGTGCCAGCACAGATTGGAAAGCACCGTACAATGAGCAGTTCTTC.

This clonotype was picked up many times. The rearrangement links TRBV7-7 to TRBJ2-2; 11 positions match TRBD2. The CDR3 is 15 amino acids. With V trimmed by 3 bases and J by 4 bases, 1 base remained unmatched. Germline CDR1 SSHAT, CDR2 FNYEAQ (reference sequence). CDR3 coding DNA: TGTGCCAGCAGCTTTAGCGGGAGGGCCACCGGGGAGCTGTTTTTT. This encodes CASSFSGRATGELFF. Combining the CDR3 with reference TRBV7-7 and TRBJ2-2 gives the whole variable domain GAGVSQSPRYKVTKRGQDVTLRCDPISSHATLYWYQQALGQGPEFLTYFNYEAQPDKSGLPSDRFSAERPEGSISTLTIQRTEQRDSAMYRCASSFSGRATGELFFGEGSRLTVL.

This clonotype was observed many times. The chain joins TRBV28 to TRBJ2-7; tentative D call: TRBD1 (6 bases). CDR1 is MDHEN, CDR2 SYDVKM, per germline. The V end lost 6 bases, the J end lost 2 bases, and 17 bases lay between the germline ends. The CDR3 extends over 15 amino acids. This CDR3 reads CASSRSTGATYEQYF. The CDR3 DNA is TGTGCCAGCAGCCGTTCGACAGGCGCTACCTACGAGCAGTACTTC.

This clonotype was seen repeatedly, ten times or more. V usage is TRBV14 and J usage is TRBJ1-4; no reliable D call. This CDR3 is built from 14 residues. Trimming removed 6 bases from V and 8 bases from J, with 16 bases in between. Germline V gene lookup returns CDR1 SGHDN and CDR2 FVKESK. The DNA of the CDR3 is TGTGCCAGCAGGTTAGGCGCGGGTGGCGAAAAACTGTTTTTT. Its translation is CASRLGAGGEKLFF.

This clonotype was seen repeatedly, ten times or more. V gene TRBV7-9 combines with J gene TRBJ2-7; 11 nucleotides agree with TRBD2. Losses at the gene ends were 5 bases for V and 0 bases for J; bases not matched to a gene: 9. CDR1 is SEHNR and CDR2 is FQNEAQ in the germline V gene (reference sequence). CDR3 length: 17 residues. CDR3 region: CASSKTSGRGSSYEQYF. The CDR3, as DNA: TGTGCCAGCAGCAAAACTAGCGGGAGAGGAAGCTCCTACGAGCAGTACTTC.

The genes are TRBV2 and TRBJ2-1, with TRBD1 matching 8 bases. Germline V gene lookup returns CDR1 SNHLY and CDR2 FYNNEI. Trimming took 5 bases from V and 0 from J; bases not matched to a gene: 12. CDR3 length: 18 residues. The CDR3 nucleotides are TGTGCCAGCAGTTTACGGACAGGGATCCCCAGCTCCTACAATGAGCAGTTCTTC. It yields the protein CASSLRTGIPSSYNEQFF. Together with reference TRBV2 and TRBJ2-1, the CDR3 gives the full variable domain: EPEVTQTPSHQVTQMGQEVILRCVPISNHLYFYWYRQILGQKVEFLVSFYNNEISEKSEIFDDQFSVERPDGSNFTLKIRSTKLEDSAMYFCASSLRTGIPSSYNEQFFGPGTRLTVL.

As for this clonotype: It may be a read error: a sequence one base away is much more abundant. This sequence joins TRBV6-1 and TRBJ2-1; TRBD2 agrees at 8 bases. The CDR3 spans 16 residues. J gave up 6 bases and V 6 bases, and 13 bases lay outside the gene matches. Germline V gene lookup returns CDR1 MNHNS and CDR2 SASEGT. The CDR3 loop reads CASSFRPGAGVNEQFF. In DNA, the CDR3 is TGTGCCAGCAGCTTCCGGCCAGGAGCGGGAGTCAATGAGCAGTTCTTC.

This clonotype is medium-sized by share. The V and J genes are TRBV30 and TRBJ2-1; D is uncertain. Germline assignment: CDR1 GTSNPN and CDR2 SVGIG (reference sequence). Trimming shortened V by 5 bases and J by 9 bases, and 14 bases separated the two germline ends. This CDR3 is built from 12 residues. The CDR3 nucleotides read TGTGCCTGGGGTGATCTTGGTGGTGAGCAGTTCTTC. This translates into CAWGDLGGEQFF.

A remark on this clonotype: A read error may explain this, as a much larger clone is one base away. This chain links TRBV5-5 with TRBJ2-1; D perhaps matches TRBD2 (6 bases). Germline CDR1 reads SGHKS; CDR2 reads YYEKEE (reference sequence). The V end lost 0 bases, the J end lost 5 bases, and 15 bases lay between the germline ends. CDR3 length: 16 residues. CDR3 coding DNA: TGTGCCAGCAGCTTGGATCTAGCGTGTCCACACAATGAGCAGTTCTTC. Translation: CASSLDLACPHNEQFF.

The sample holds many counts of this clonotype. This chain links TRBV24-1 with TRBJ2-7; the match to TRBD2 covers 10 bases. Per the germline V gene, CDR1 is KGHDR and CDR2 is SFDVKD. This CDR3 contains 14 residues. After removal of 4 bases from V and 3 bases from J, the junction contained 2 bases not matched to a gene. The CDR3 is CATSEASGSYEQYF. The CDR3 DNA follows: TGTGCCACCAGTGAAGCTAGCGGGAGCTACGAGCAGTACTTC.

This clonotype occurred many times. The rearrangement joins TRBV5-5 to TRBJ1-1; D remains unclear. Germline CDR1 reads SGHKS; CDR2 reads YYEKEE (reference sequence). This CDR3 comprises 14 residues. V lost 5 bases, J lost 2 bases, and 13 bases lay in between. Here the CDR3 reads CASRAQQTNTEAFF. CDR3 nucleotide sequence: TGTGCCAGCAGGGCCCAACAAACTAACACTGAAGCTTTCTTT.

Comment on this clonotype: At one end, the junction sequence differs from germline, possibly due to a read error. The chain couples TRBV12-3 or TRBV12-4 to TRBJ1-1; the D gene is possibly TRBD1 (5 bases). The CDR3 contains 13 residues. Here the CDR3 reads CASSSTPDTEAFF. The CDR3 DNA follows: TGTGCCAGCAGTTCGACCCCGGACACTGAGGCTTTCTTT.